This TCR beta chain originates from a study of blood T cell repertoires in COVID-19. Study details: The samples span acute and convalescent COVID-19 from the United States, Italy and Spain. Nucleic acid was either cDNA or gDNA, and it came from T cells, B-cell-depleted T cells, or PBMCs.

From germline, CDR1 is SEHNR and CDR2 FQNEAQ (reference sequence). V gave up 5 bases and J gave up 3 bases, with 11 bases separating them. CDR3 length equals 13 residues. The authors' processing: Estimation of nucleated cell counts relied on the amplification of reference gene primers. Libraries were prepared by immunoSEQ multiplex PCR; TCRdb keeps only in-frame clonotypes and omits some of them. Clone size and V and J calls were adopted from that table, with D and trimming inferred from the DNA. The data hold 95,000 to 150,000 clones, with about 87% observed a single time. The TCR was taken from a woman aged 45-59 years with acute or convalescent COVID-19. The chain joins TRBV7-9 to TRBJ2-7, with D possibly being TRBD1 (5 bases). Sequencing was done on a sample of peripheral blood. The CDR3 loop is CASSPRTSYEQYF. CDR3 nucleotide sequence: TGTGCCAGCAGCCCGCGGACAAGCTACGAGCAGTACTTC. The full variable domain, rest sourced from reference TRBV7-9 and TRBJ2-7, is DTGVSQNPRHKITKRGQNVTFRCDPISEHNRLYWYRQTLGQGPEFLTYFQNEAQLEKSRLLSDRFSAERPKGSFSTLEIQRTEQGDSAMYLCASSPRTSYEQYFGPGTRLTVT.